This T cell receptor (beta chain) was identified in a study of cytomegalovirus exposure and HLA in healthy donors. The CDR3 contains 15 residues. Per the germline V gene, CDR1 is MNHEY and CDR2 is SVGAGI. The PCR was carried out with 60 Vbeta primers and 13 Jbeta primers. Profiling relied on immunoSEQ multiplex PCR, and the TCRdb table lists in-frame clones only, not all of them. The repertoire consists of about 120,000 clones, with over 75% occurring once and the leading ten covering around 1.5%. As to this clone: Its matching antigen is unknown.

Study-level findings and limits: TCR beta sequences reportedly predicted most subjects' HLA-A and HLA-B alleles accurately.

This chain connects TRBV6-5 to TRBJ2-5; weak D call: TRBD2 (5 bases). TRBJ2-7 explains the end of the DNA better; the J call may be wrong. Material: PBMCs. The origin of this receptor is a young woman in good health and CMV-seronegative. The CDR3 reads CASSYEGRVPYEQYF. The CDR3 DNA reads TGTGCCAGCAGTTACGAGGGAAGGGTCCCCTACGAGCAGTACTTC.